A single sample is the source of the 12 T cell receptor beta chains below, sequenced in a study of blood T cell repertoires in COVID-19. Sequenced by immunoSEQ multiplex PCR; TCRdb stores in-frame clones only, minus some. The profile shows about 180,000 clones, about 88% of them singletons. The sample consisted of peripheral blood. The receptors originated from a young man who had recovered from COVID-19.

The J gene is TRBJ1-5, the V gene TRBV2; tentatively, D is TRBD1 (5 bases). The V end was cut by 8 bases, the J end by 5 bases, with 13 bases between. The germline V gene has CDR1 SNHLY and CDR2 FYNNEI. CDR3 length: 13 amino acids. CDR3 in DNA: TGTGCCAGCCTGGGAGGGACCCATCAGCCCCAGCATTTT. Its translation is CASLGGTHQPQHF.

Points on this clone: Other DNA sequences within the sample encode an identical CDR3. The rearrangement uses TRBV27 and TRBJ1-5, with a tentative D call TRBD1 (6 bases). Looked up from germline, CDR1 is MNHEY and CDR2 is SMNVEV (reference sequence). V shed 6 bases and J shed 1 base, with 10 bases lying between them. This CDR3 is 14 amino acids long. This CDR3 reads CASSLRGSNQPQHF. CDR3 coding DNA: TGTGCCAGCAGCCTCAGGGGCAGCAATCAGCCCCAGCATTTT.

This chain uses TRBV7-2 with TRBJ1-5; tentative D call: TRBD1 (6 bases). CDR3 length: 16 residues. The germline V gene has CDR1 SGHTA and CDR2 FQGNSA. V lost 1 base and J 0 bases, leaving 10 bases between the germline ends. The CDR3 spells CASSLVSGDSNQPQHF. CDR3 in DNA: TGTGCCAGCAGCTTAGTGTCAGGGGATAGCAATCAGCCCCAGCATTTT.

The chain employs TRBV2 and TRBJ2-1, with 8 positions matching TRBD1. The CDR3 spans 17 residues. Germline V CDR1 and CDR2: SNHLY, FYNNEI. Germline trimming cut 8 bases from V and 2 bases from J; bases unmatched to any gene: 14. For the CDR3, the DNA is TGTGCCAGCCCGCCTCAGGGGGCCTCGTTCACCTACAATGAGCAGTTCTTC. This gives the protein CASPPQGASFTYNEQFF.

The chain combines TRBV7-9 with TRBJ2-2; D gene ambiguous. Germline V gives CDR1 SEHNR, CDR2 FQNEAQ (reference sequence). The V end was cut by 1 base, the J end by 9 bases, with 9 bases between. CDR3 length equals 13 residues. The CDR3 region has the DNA TGTGCCAGCAGCTTAGGCCAAGAGAGGGAGCTGTTTTTT. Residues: CASSLGQERELFF.

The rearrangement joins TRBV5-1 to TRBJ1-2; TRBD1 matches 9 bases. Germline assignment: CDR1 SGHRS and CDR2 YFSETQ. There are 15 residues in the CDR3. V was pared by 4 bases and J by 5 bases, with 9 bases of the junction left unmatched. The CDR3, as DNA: TGCGCCAGCAGCGGCGGGACAGGGACCCGTTATGGCTACACCTTC. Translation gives CASSGGTGTRYGYTF.

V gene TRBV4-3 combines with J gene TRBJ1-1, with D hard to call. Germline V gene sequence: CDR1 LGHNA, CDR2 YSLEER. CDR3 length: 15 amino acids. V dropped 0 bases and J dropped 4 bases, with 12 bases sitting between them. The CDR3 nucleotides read TGCGCCAGCAGCCAAGATTGGGCCCTGGGCACTGAAGCTTTCTTT. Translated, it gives CASSQDWALGTEAFF.

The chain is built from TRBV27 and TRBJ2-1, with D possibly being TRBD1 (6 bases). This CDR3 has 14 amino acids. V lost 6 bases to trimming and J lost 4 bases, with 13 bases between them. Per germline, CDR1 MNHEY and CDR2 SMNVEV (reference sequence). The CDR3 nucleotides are TGTGCCAGCAGCCTGGACAGACTATACAATGAGCAGTTCTTC. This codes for CASSLDRLYNEQFF.

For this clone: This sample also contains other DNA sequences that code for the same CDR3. The DNA for the CDR3 is TGTGCCAGCAGTTTAACAGCCTCCTACGAGCAGTACTTC. Translated, it gives CASSLTASYEQYF. The chain carries TRBV27 and TRBJ2-7; D is unresolved. Trimming took 2 bases from V and 0 from J, leaving 5 bases between them. Germline-derived CDR1 and CDR2 are MNHEY and SMNVEV (reference sequence). There are 13 residues in the CDR3.

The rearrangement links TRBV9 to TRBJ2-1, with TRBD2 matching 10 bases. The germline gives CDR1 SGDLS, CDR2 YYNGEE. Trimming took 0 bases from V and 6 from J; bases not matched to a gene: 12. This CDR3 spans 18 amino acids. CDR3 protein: CASSVGEAGGVEANEQFF. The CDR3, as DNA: TGTGCCAGCAGCGTAGGGGAAGCGGGAGGGGTAGAGGCCAATGAGCAGTTCTTC.

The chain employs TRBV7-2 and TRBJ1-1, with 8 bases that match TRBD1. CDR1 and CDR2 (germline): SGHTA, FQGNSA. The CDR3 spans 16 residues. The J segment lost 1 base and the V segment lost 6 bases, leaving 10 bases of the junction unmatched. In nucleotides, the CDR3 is TGTGCCAGCAGGTTGGGTGGGGACAGGAGGAACACTGAAGCTTTCTTT. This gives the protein CASRLGGDRRNTEAFF.

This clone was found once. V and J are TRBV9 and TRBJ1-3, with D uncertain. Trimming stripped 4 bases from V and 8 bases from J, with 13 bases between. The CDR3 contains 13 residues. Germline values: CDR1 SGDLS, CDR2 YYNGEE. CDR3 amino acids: CASSPDKYDTIYF. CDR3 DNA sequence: TGTGCCAGCAGCCCTGACAAGTACGACACCATATATTTT.